This TCR beta chain was found in a study of OX40 agonist ivuxolimab in advanced cancers. General study findings and limits: Averaging showed that CD8+ T cells had more expanded clones than CD4+ did.

Systemic immunosuppression or a history of autoimmune disease excluded patients. Details on this clone: Its antigen is not known.

The table came from immunoSEQ multiplex PCR; TCRdb's copy has only in-frame clones and leaves some out. In the table there are around 40,000 clones, roughly 90% of which are singletons. The CDR3 sequence is 13 residues long. V gave up 2 bases and J gave up 5 bases, with 10 bases separating them. Per germline, CDR1 KGHSH and CDR2 LQKENI. Here the sequenced sample was CD4+ or CD8+ T cells sorted from blood, taken in a trial of the OX40 agonist ivuxolimab. The sequence derives from an adult with an advanced solid tumor such as melanoma, head and neck, liver or kidney cancer. This rearrangement joins TRBV18 to TRBJ2-7, with D perhaps given as TRBD1 or TRBD2 (5 bases each). The CDR3 DNA reads as TGTGCCAGCTCACCAGCGCCGGGGCACGAGCAGTACTTC. Its translation is CASSPAPGHEQYF.